These T cell receptor beta chains were read from a single sample in a study of blood T cell repertoires in COVID-19. The repertoire was sequenced with immunoSEQ multiplex PCR; TCRdb's copy has only in-frame clones and lacks some. The data contain around 41,000 clones, around 93% of them singletons. Material for sequencing was peripheral blood. These TCRs come from a woman younger than 45 in a cohort sampled during active COVID-19. Each CDR3 is given without its conserved first and last residue.

TRBJ2-7	TRBV11-2	ASSSSRGRALDEQY
TRBJ1-5	TRBV27	ASQRSGTGAFGGNQPQH
TRBJ2-1	TRBV6-5	ASTSSTHNEQF
TRBJ1-6	TRBV11-2	ASSPTGYASPLH
TRBJ1-1	TRBV30	AWRGDSMNTEAF
TRBJ2-3	TRBV11-2	ASSFSGQSTDTQY
TRBJ1-6	TRBV6-1	ASSETGLNSPLH
TRBJ2-3	TRBV2	ASLSDRTDTQY
TRBJ2-7	TRBV3-1/TRBV3-2	ASSQDPRAAYEQY
TRBJ2-7	TRBV11-3	ASSLDSRQGGSYEQY
TRBJ1-2	TRBV19	ASSGGRGGYT
TRBJ1-1	TRBV10-3	AISEPGQGNTEAF
TRBJ2-2	TRBV6-4	ASSAGDTGELF
TRBJ1-2	TRBV4-2	ASSQSLWTHNYGYT
TRBJ1-1	TRBV29-1	SVDRVPNTEAF
TRBJ2-3	TRBV19	ASSTGVTDTQY
TRBJ1-1	TRBV7-9	ASTGTGEWDTEAF
TRBJ2-1	TRBV2	ASRRQAYNEQF
TRBJ2-6	TRBV9	ASSPPNTGANVLT
TRBJ2-3	TRBV13	ASSLMSSAAGTQY
TRBJ2-5	TRBV18	ASSPMPGTKYQETQY
TRBJ2-1	TRBV9	ASSITEGDRRVHEQF
TRBJ2-7	TRBV6-6	ASSYQSGTNYEQY
TRBJ2-5	TRBV11-1	ASSLVGAAGQETQY
TRBJ2-4	TRBV2	ASSSAKREGLDIQY
TRBJ1-6	TRBV3-1/TRBV3-2	ASSHRGREDSPLH
TRBJ2-7	TRBV5-1	ASSLGTVLADEQY
TRBJ2-3	TRBV28	ASSTLLAGGITDTQY
TRBJ2-7	TRBV6-5	ASAGLASSIYEQY
TRBJ2-5	TRBV13	ASSTSGSGETQY
TRBJ2-7	TRBV11-2	ASSPEISNLYEQY
TRBJ1-2	TRBV29-1	SVETAGDPLGGYT
TRBJ2-1	TRBV6-6	ASSYRLALNNEQF
TRBJ1-1	TRBV28	ASSLVDSTEAF
TRBJ1-2	TRBV30	AWTGSRGPYGYT
TRBJ1-1	TRBV29-1	SAQGSRWTEAF
TRBJ1-5	TRBV2	ASRGQGASQPQH
TRBJ2-1	TRBV18	ASSPLRTSGTSYNEQF
TRBJ2-1	TRBV28	ASSSGLPKQF
TRBJ1-1	TRBV27	ASSLSGRGLPEAF
TRBJ2-5	TRBV3-1/TRBV3-2	ASRTGGETQY
TRBJ2-1	TRBV5-1	ASSLTSGSNEQF
TRBJ2-1	TRBV21-1	ASSKGADRDNEQF
TRBJ2-7	TRBV11-3	ASSPTGFYEQY
TRBJ1-6	TRBV7-8	ASSLAVFSDRLNSPLH
TRBJ2-1	TRBV27	ATFAGTSGPAYNEQF
TRBJ1-1	TRBV30	AWSRDRNTEAF
TRBJ2-1	TRBV27	ASTWSGSYNEQF
TRBJ2-5	TRBV11-2	ASSLGTGIQETQY
TRBJ2-2	TRBV4-2	ASSQKGLATNTGELF
TRBJ2-1	TRBV5-1	ASSGLAEPPF
TRBJ2-3	TRBV6-6	ASSYRGETIYTQY
TRBJ2-1	TRBV6-1	ASSEVADRWRGNEQF
TRBJ2-2	TRBV11-2	ASSFEAKNTGELF
TRBJ2-2	TRBV7-6	ASSPGAPAGELF
TRBJ2-2	TRBV5-1	ASSLNLPGLGIDTGELF
TRBJ2-3	TRBV27	ASSTTSPPETDTQY
TRBJ1-4	TRBV19	ASSQREKLF